This TCR beta chain was found in a study of Ad26.COV2.S vaccination and SARS-CoV-2 variants. As to treatment: some 19 received Ad26.COV2.S at low or high dose, single or two shots; 5 received placebo; per-sample allocation not given. It was on day 63 after the first vaccine or placebo injection that samples were taken. Profiled with immunoSEQ multiplex PCR; TCRdb holds only in-frame clones, not every one. The data hold hundreds of thousands of clones, with 88% observed a single time. Per germline, CDR1 MNHEY and CDR2 SMNVEV (reference sequence). The CDR3 is 12 residues long. About this clone itself: Mismatch with germline at one junction end may stem from a read error.

The sample was peripheral blood, taken in a trial of Ad26.COV2.S vaccine versus placebo. The clonotype originates from a person aged 18-65 years who received the Ad26.COV2.S COVID-19 vaccine or a placebo. V and J are TRBV27 and TRBJ2-1, with D unclear. This CDR3 is CTSSSPQNEQFF. For the CDR3, the DNA is TGTACCAGCAGCTCCCCACAGAATGAGCAGTTCTTC.